This T cell receptor (beta chain) was captured by sequencing in a study of T and B cells in COVID-19 patients. Study-level background: Critical illness requiring mechanical ventilation or extracorporeal membrane oxygenation affected about 55% of the roughly 20 active-infection patients. In the active-infection cohort, about 90% of the roughly 20 patients had comorbidities linked to unfavorable COVID-19 outcome.

Each TRB amplification used roughly 230-550 ng of genomic DNA from blood. This clonotype is large (0.1 to 1%). V was clipped by 6 bases and J by 5 bases, with 17 bases between them. The CDR3 contains 15 residues. Germline assignment: CDR1 KGHSH and CDR2 LQKENI. Multiplex PCR with BIOMED2 TRB-A/B primer pools amplified TRB rearrangements. MiXCR was run by TCRdb on the multiplex PCR reads, yielding one entry per CDR3 protein. The data contain around 15,000 distinct CDR3 sequences, 28% of them singletons. Source material: blood. The receptor's source is a human donor who had recovered from COVID-19. The J gene is TRBJ2-1, the V gene TRBV18; either TRBD1 or TRBD2 may fit D (7 bases each). CDR3 sequence: CASSQGGGGNNEQFF. CDR3 in DNA: TGTGCCAGCTCGCAGGGAGGGGGCGGAAACAATGAGCAGTTCTTC.